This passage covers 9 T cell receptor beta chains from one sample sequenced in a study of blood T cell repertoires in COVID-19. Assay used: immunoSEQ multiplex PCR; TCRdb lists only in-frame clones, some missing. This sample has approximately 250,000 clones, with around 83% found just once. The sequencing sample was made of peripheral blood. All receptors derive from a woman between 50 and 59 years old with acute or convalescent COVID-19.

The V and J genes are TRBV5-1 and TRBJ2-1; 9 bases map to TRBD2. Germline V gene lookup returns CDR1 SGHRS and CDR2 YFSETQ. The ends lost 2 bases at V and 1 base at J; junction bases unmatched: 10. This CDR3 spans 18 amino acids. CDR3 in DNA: TGCGCCAGCAGCTTCCCGGGGGTAGCGGGAGCGTCCTACAATGAGCAGTTCTTC. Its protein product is CASSFPGVAGASYNEQFF.

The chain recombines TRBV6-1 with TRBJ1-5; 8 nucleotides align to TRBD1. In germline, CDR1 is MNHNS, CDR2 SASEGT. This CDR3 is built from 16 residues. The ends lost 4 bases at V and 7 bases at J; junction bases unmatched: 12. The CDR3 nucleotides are TGTGCCAGCAGTGTGTCAGGGGGCGAGGGATTCCAGCCCCAGCATTTT. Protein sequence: CASSVSGGEGFQPQHF.

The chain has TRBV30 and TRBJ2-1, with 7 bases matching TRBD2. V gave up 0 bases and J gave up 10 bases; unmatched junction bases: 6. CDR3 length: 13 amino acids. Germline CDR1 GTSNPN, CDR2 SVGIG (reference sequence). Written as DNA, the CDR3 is TGTGCCTGGAGTGTACTTCTCGGGGGGGAGCAGTTCTTC. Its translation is CAWSVLLGGEQFF.

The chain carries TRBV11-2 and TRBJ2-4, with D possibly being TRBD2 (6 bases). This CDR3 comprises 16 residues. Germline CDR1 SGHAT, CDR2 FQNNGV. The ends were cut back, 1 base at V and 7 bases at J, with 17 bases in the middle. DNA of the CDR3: TGTGCCAGCAGCTTAGGAGTGGGCGGGGTGGACAACATTCAGTACTTC. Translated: CASSLGVGGVDNIQYF. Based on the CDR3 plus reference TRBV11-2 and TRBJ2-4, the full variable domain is EAGVAQSPRYKIIEKRQSVAFWCNPISGHATLYWYQQILGQGPKLLIQFQNNGVVDDSQLPKDRFSAERLKGVDSTLKIQPAKLEDSAVYLCASSLGVGGVDNIQYFGAGTRLSVL.

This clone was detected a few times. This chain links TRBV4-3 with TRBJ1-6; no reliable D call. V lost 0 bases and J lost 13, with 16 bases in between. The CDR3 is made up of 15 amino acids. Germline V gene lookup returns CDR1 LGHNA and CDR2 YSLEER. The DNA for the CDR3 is TGCGCCAGCAGCCAAGAAGTTGCGGGTTTGCGCCCCCTCCACTTT. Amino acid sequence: CASSQEVAGLRPLHF.

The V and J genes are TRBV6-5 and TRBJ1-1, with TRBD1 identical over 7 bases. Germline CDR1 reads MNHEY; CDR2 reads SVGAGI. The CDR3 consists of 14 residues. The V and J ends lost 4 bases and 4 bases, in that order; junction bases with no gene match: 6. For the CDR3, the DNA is TGTGCCAGCAGTTTGGACAGGATGAGCACTGAAGCTTTCTTT. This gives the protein CASSLDRMSTEAFF.

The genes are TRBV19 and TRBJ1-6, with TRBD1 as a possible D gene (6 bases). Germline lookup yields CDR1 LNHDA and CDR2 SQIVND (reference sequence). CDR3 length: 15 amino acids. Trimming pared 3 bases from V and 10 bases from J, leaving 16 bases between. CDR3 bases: TGTGCCAGTAGTATGGAGCTCAGGGGCGAATCACCCCTCCACTTT. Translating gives CASSMELRGESPLHF.

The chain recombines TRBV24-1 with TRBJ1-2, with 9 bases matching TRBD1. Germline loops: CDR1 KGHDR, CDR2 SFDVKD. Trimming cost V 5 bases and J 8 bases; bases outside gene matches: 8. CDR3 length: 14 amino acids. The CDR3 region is CATSGPGQGGGYTF. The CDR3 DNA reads TGTGCCACCAGTGGGCCGGGACAGGGAGGCGGCTACACCTTC.

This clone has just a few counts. DNA for the CDR3: TGTGCCACCGGTCCGGGACAGACCATGAACACTGAAGCTTTCTTT. Encoded protein: CATGPGQTMNTEAFF. The rearrangement joins TRBV28 to TRBJ1-1; 7 bases fit TRBD1. V shed 10 bases and J 0 bases; nucleotides not matched to a gene: 11. Germline CDR1 and CDR2: MDHEN and SYDVKM. The CDR3 runs to 15 residues.